This T cell receptor (beta chain) is drawn from a study of blood T cell repertoires in COVID-19. As originally analysed: Counts of nucleated cells, estimated from reference gene primer amplification, were obtained. The assay was immunoSEQ multiplex PCR, and TCRdb's table has in-frame clones only and misses some. The DNA gave D and trimming, while V, J and clone size come from that table. The sample has about 130,000 clones, 88% seen once; the top ten hold roughly 1.1%. This clone has a handful of counts. The V end was cut by 1 base, the J end by 8 bases, with 12 bases between. CDR1 SGHNT and CDR2 YYREEE come from the germline V gene (reference sequence). The CDR3 extends over 14 amino acids.

Sequencing used peripheral blood. The chain is built from TRBV5-4 and TRBJ1-4, with D perhaps TRBD1 (5 bases). The source is a woman of 80 years or more with acute or convalescent COVID-19. CDR3 sequence: CASSLNGRQEKLFF. The CDR3 nucleotides are TGTGCCAGCAGCTTGAATGGACGACAGGAAAAACTGTTTTTT. Combining the CDR3 with reference TRBV5-4 and TRBJ1-4 gives the whole variable domain ETGVTQSPTHLIKTRGQQVTLRCSSQSGHNTVSWYQQALGQGPQFIFQYYREEENGRGNFPPRFSGLQFPNYSSELNVNALELDDSALYLCASSLNGRQEKLFFGSGTQLSVL.